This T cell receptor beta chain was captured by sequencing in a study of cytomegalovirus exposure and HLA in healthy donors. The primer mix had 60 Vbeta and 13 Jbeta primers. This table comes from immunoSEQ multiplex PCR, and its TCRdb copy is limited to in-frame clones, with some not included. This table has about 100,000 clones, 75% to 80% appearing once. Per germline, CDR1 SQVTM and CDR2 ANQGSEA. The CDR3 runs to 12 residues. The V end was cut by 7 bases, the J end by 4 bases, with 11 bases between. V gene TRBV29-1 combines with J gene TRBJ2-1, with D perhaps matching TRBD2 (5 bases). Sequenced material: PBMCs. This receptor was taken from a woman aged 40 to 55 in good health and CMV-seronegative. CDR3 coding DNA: TGCAGCGGTACGGGGAGTTACAATGAGCAGTTCTTC. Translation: CSGTGSYNEQFF.